The rows below give T cell receptor beta chains drawn from one sample of a study of cytomegalovirus exposure and HLA in healthy donors. Sequencing was performed with immunoSEQ multiplex PCR; in TCRdb, only in-frame clones are kept and a portion is missing. This listing includes tens of thousands of clones. The sequenced sample was PBMCs. The receptors were sampled from a man aged 18 to 29 in good health and CMV-seropositive. Each CDR3 is given with its conserved first and last residue. D genes are given only for firm matches.

-	TRBJ2-2	TRBV27	TGTGCCAGCGAGAACCCTCTGCGATCCGGGGAGCTGTTTTTT	CASENPLRSGELFF
-	TRBJ1-2	TRBV7-9	TGTGCCAGCAGCTTATGGACACGCCCGAGTGGCTACACCTTC	CASSLWTRPSGYTF
-	TRBJ2-1	TRBV6-5	TGTGCCAGCAGTTACTACCTAGATCACAATGAGCAGTTCTTC	CASSYYLDHNEQFF
-	TRBJ2-7	TRBV6-1	TGTGCCAGCAATTCCGACAGGCGGTGGGAGCAGTACTTC	CASNSDRRWEQYF
TRBD2	TRBJ2-1	TRBV5-1	TGCGCCAGCAGCTTGGTCGAAGCGGGAGTGGGTGAGCAGTTCTTC	CASSLVEAGVGEQFF
-	TRBJ1-1	TRBV7-5	TGTGCCAGAAGCTACCGACAGGGCAAACTGAACACTGAAGCTTTCTTT	CARSYRQGKLNTEAFF
TRBD1	TRBJ2-7	TRBV5-5	TGTGCCAGCAGCTTGGCCGGGACAGGGGCCTACGAGCAGTACTTC	CASSLAGTGAYEQYF
-	TRBJ1-3	TRBV27	TGTGCCAGCAGACTGAACTCTGGAAACACCATATATTTT	CASRLNSGNTIYF
-	TRBJ2-5	TRBV30	TGTGCCTGGAGTGTACCGGCGGGCGGACAAGAGACCCAGTACTTC	CAWSVPAGGQETQYF
-	TRBJ1-1	TRBV13	TGTGCCAGCAGCCCAGGCGGGAGGGGCAGGACTGAAGCTTTCTTT	CASSPGGRGRTEAFF
-	TRBJ1-1	TRBV29-1	TGCAGCGTTGGAATAGGGGCTAACACTGAAGCTTTCTTT	CSVGIGANTEAFF
-	TRBJ1-2	TRBV6-5	TGTGCCAGCAGTCAGGACCCTCTCGGGGGTGGCTACACCTTC	CASSQDPLGGGYTF
TRBD2	TRBJ2-7	TRBV2	TGTGCCAGCAAGCCGGGACTAGCGGGAGCCAATCTCTTCTTC	CASKPGLAGANLFF
-	TRBJ1-2	TRBV28	TGTGCCAGCGGATCACAGGAGTCAGGGGAGATCTATGGCTACACCTTC	CASGSQESGEIYGYTF
-	TRBJ1-5	TRBV9	TGTGCCAGCAGCTCAGTACCTGGCAATCAGCCCCAGCATTTT	CASSSVPGNQPQHF
TRBD1	TRBJ2-7	TRBV11-2	TGTGCCAGCAGCTTAAGGCCGGGACAGGGAGACGAGCAGTACTTC	CASSLRPGQGDEQYF
-	TRBJ1-1	TRBV5-8	TGTGCCAGCAGCTTGGTTCAGGGAGGCACTGAAGCTTTCTTT	CASSLVQGGTEAFF
-	TRBJ1-5	TRBV7-6	TGTGCCAGCAGCCTTTTACAGGGAAATCAGCCCCAGCATTTT	CASSLLQGNQPQHF
-	TRBJ2-7	TRBV11-2	TGTGCCAGCAGCCCCTGGACTAAGGAGCCTCCCCACGAGCAGTACTTC	CASSPWTKEPPHEQYF
TRBD1	TRBJ2-7	TRBV12-5	TGTGCTAGTGGTTTGGACACTCAGGGGGCGGCCTACGAGCAGTACTTC	CASGLDTQGAAYEQYF
-	TRBJ2-5	TRBV4-1	TGCGCCTCCAGCCGGGCTACAGGGATCCAAGAGACCCAGTACTTC	CASSRATGIQETQYF
TRBD1	TRBJ2-1	TRBV5-1	TGCGCCAGCAGCTTGAGGACAGGGGATGAGCAGTTCTTC	CASSLRTGDEQFF
TRBD1	TRBJ1-3	TRBV6-5	TGTGCCAGCAGGCCCACAGGGGGAGGAAACACCATATATTTT	CASRPTGGGNTIYF
-	TRBJ1-6	TRBV7-9	TGTGCCAGCAGTCACGGGGTCCTTAATTCACCCCTCCACTTT	CASSHGVLNSPLHF
-	TRBJ2-3	TRBV9	TGTGCCAGCAGCGTAGTGACTCCATCTAGCACAGATACGCAGTATTTT	CASSVVTPSSTDTQYF
TRBD1	TRBJ1-1	TRBV2	TGTGCCAGCAGCCCACAGGGGGTAACTGAAGCTTTCTTT	CASSPQGVTEAFF
TRBD1	TRBJ2-2	TRBV11-3	TGTGCCAGCAGCTTAGAAGGGACAGGCACTGTGAAGACCGGGGAGCTGTTTTTT	CASSLEGTGTVKTGELFF
-	TRBJ2-5	TRBV9	TGTGCCAGCAACGCCTTGGGGGGACCCCAAGAGACCCAGTACTTC	CASNALGGPQETQYF
-	TRBJ2-4	TRBV7-9	TGTGCCAGCAGCTACCCACCCCAAGGTCCTAGGAATGAGTTGGACATTCAGTACTTC	CASSYPPQGPRNELDIQYF
-	TRBJ2-7	TRBV6-6	TGTGCCAGCAGTCTGACAGCCCACGAGCAGTACTTC	CASSLTAHEQYF
-	TRBJ1-1	TRBV5-4	TGTGCCAGCAGCCCGGGGATGAACACTGAAGCTTTCTTT	CASSPGMNTEAFF
-	TRBJ2-1	TRBV5-3	TGTGCCAGAATCTATAGGGCCAGGGCGCCCGTCAATAACAATGAGCAGTTCTTC	CARIYRARAPVNNNEQFF
TRBD2	TRBJ2-3	TRBV4-1	TGCGCCAGCAGCTCTAGCGGGAGTCGGGTCGGTACGCAGTATTTT	CASSSSGSRVGTQYF
-	TRBJ2-7	TRBV28	TGTGCCAGCAGAGGGGCAGGGAGGAATTACGAGCAGTACTTC	CASRGAGRNYEQYF
TRBD1	TRBJ2-3	TRBV5-5	TGTGCCAGCAGCTTAGAGGGACAGGGCACAGATACGCAGTATTTT	CASSLEGQGTDTQYF
-	TRBJ2-2	TRBV7-9	TGTGCCAGCAGCTTAACCTCTAGCGTCGGGGAGCTGTTTTTT	CASSLTSSVGELFF
-	TRBJ1-5	TRBV30	TGTGCCTGGAGTACGGACATGAGCCAGCCCCAGCATTTT	CAWSTDMSQPQHF
TRBD1	TRBJ1-1	TRBV28	TGTGCCAGCAGTACAGGGGGATTTTACACTGAAGCTTTCTTT	CASSTGGFYTEAFF
-	TRBJ2-7	TRBV23-1	TGCGCCAGCAGTCCCCCGCGCCAGGGGGGCGAGCAGTACTTC	CASSPPRQGGEQYF
TRBD1	TRBJ2-7	TRBV9	TGTGCCAGCAGTCGAGGACAGGACCTGAGCTACGAGCAGTACTTC	CASSRGQDLSYEQYF
TRBD1	TRBJ2-1	TRBV9	TGTGCCAGCAGCCCCTCAACGGGACAGGGTCCCTACAATGAGCAGTTCTTC	CASSPSTGQGPYNEQFF
TRBD1	TRBJ2-7	TRBV15	TGTGCCACCAGCAGAGATTGGGACAGCACCTACGAGCAGTACTTC	CATSRDWDSTYEQYF
-	TRBJ1-5	TRBV27	TGTGCCAGCAGTACGAACAGGGAGTTCGGCAATCAGCCCCAGCATTTT	CASSTNREFGNQPQHF
TRBD2	TRBJ2-2	TRBV10-3	TGTGCCATCAGGGGGGCTAGCGGGACCGGGGAGCTGTTTTTT	CAIRGASGTGELFF
TRBD1	TRBJ2-7	TRBV7-8	TGTGCCAGCAGCTTTGGGGGACAGGGAGCTAGCGAGCAGTACTTC	CASSFGGQGASEQYF
-	TRBJ2-3	TRBV30	TGTGCCTGGAGTGTTGTCAGTCCTAGCACAGATACGCAGTATTTT	CAWSVVSPSTDTQYF
TRBD1	TRBJ2-7	TRBV5-6	TGTGCCAGCAGCACCGACAGGGTGCAATACTTC	CASSTDRVQYF
-	TRBJ1-2	TRBV10-3	TGTGCCATTCTATCACAAGACAGTAACTATGGCTACACCTTC	CAILSQDSNYGYTF
TRBD1	TRBJ1-3	TRBV18	TGTGCCAGCTCCACCCTCCCTTCGACAGGGAGCTCTGGAAACACCATATATTTT	CASSTLPSTGSSGNTIYF
TRBD1	TRBJ2-7	TRBV18	TGTGCCAGCTCACCGAAGGCAGGGGGTTACTACGAGCAGTACTTC	CASSPKAGGYYEQYF
-	TRBJ2-5	TRBV29-1	TGCAGCGTACCCTCCTCTGGGCAGGCCCCAGAGACCCAGTACTTC	CSVPSSGQAPETQYF